What follows describes a single T cell receptor beta chain. What it binds is unknown. The data were taken from a study of T cell responses to AZD1222 COVID-19 vaccine. Study as a whole: Investigators merged groups given second doses at roughly 4 or roughly 12 weeks.

Trimming stripped 4 bases from V and 4 bases from J, with 17 bases between. CDR1 and CDR2 (germline): SGHRS, YFSETQ. CDR3 length: 15 residues. TCRdb's copy holds only in-frame clones and misses some; the assay was immunoSEQ multiplex PCR. The table includes around 160,000 clones, around 91% detected once. General study results and limits: The donor group comprised mostly white British people and more females; the analysis possibly underestimated clonal diversity.

The material sequenced was peripheral blood, taken on day 0 of AZD1222 vaccination. The chain couples TRBV5-1 to TRBJ1-1, with unresolved D. This clonotype was obtained from an adult in good health. The CDR3 DNA reads TGCGCCAGCAGCCAGAGGACGGGAGGGTCCACTGAAGCTTTCTTT. Residues: CASSQRTGGSTEAFF.